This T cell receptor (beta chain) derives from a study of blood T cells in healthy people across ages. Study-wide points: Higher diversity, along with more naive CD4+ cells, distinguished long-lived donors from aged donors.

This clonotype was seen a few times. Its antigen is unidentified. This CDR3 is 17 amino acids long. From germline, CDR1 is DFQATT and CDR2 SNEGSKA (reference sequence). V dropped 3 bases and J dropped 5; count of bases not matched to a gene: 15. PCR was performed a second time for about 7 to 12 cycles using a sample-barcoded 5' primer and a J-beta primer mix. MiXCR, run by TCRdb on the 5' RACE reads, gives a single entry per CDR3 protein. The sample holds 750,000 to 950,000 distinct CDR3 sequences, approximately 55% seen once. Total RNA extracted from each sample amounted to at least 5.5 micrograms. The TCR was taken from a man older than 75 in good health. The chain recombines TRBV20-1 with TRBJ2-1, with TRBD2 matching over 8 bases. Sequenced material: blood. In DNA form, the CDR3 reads TGCAGTGCTAGCAACCCGGGGGGTACTAGCGGCCACAATGAGCAGTTCTTC. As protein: CSASNPGGTSGHNEQFF.